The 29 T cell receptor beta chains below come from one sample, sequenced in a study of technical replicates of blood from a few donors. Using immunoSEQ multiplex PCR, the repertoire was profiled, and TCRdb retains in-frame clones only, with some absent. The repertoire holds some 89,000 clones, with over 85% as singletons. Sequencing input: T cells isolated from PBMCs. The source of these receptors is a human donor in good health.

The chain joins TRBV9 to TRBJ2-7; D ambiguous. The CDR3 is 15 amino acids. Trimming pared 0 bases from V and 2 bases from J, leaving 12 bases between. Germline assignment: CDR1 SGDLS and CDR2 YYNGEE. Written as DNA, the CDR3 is TGTGCCAGCAGCGTAGGGCCAGGCTCCCCCTACGAGCAGTACTTC. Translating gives CASSVGPGSPYEQYF.

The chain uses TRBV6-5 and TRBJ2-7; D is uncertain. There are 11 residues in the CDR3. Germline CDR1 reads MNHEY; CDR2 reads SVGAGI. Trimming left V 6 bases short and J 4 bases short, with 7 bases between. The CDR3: CASSRLYEQYF. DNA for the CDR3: TGTGCCAGCAGCCGACTTTACGAGCAGTACTTC.

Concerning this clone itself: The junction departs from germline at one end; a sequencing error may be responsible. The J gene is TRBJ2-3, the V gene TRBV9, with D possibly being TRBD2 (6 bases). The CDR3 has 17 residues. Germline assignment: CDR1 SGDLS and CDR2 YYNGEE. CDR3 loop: CASSVDPGLTYKDTQYF. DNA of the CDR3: TGTGCCAGCAGTGTAGACCCGGGACTTACATATAAAGATACGCAGTATTTT.

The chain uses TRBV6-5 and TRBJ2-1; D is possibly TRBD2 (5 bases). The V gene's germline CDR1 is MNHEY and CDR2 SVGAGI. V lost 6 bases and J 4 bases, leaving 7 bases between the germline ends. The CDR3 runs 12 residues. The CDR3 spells CASRRVYNEQFF. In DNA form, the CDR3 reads TGTGCCAGCAGGAGGGTTTACAATGAGCAGTTCTTC.

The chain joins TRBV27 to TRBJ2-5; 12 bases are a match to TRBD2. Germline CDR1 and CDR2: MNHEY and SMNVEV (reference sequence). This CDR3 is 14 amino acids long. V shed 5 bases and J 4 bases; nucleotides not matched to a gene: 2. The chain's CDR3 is CASSTSGRLETQYF. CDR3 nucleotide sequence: TGTGCCAGCAGTACTAGCGGGAGGCTAGAGACCCAGTACTTC.

CDR3 sequence reads: CASSYRLAGGRETQYF. CDR3 in DNA: TGTGCCAGCAGTTACCGTCTAGCGGGAGGGCGGGAGACCCAGTACTTC. This chain uses TRBV6-6 with TRBJ2-5; 12 positions agree with TRBD2. The CDR3 is made up of 16 amino acids. The V gene's germline CDR1 is MNHNY and CDR2 SVGAGI (reference sequence). The trim removed 2 bases at V and 5 bases at J, leaving 6 bases unmatched.

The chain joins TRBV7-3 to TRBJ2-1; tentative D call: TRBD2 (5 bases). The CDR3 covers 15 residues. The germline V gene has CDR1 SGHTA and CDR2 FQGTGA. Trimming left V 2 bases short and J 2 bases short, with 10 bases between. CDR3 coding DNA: TGTGCCAGCAGCTTAGAGGGTCTAGCCTACAATGAGCAGTTCTTC. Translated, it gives CASSLEGLAYNEQFF.

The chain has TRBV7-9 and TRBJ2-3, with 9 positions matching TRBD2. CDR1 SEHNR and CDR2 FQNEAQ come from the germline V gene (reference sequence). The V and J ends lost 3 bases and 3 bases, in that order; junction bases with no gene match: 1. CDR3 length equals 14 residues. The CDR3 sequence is CASSFAGGTDTQYF. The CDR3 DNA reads TGTGCCAGCAGCTTCGCGGGAGGGACAGATACGCAGTATTTT.

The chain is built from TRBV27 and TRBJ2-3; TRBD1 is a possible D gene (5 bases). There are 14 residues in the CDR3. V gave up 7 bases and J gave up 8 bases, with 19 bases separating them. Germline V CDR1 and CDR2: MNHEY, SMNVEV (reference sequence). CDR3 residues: CASKTIDGQGTQYF. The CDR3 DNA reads TGTGCCAGCAAGACCATCGATGGCCAGGGTACGCAGTATTTT.

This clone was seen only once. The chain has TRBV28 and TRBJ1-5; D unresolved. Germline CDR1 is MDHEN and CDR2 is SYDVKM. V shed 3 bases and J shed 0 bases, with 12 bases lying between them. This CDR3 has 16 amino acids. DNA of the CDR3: TGTGCCAGCAGTTTTATGGCATCCCTTAGCAATCAGCCCCAGCATTTT. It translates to CASSFMASLSNQPQHF.

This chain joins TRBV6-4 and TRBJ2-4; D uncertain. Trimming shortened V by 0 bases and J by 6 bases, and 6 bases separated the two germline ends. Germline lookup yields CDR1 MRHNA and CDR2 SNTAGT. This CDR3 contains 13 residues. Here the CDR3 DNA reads TGTGCCAGCAGTGACTCAAACGGAAACATTCAGTACTTC. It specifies CASSDSNGNIQYF.

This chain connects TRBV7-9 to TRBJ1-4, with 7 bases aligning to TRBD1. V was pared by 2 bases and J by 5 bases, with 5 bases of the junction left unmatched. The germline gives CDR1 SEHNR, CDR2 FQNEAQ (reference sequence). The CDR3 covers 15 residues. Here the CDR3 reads CASSLTGVMNEKLFF. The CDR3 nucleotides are TGTGCCAGCAGCTTAACAGGGGTAATGAATGAAAAACTGTTTTTT.

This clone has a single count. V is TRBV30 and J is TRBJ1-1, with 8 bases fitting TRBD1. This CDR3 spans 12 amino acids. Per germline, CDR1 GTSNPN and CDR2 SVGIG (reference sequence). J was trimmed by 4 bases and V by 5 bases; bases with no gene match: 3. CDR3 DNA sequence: TGTGCCTGGGGACAGGGAAGCACTGAAGCTTTCTTT. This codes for CAWGQGSTEAFF.

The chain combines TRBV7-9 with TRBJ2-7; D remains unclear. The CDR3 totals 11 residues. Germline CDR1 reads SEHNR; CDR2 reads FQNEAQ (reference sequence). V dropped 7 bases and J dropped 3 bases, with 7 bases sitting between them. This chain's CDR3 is CASISRYEQYF. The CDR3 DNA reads TGTGCCAGCATATCCCGCTACGAGCAGTACTTC.

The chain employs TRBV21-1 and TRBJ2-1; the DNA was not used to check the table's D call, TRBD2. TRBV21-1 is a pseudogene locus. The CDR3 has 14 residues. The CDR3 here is CASSPSEGRNEQFF. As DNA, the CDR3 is TGTGCCAGCAGTCCATCGGAGGGGCGGAATGAGCAGTTCTTC.

The CDR3 bases are TGTGCCTTCCGACAGGGGGTATCAGATACGCAGTATTTT. It encodes CAFRQGVSDTQYF. The rearrangement links TRBV10-3 to TRBJ2-3; 9 nucleotides line up with TRBD1. Unmatched junction bases numbered 7, after V lost 11 bases and J lost 4 bases. This CDR3 region has 13 residues. In germline, CDR1 is ENHRY, CDR2 SYGVKD.

The CDR3 DNA reads TGTGCCAGCAGTTACACTAATGAGCAGTTCTTC. Residues: CASSYTNEQFF. The gene calls are TRBV6-6 and TRBJ2-1, with D unresolved. Germline V lookup: CDR1 MNHNY, CDR2 SVGAGI (reference sequence). V lost 2 bases to trimming and J lost 7 bases, with 3 bases between them. This CDR3 comprises 11 residues.

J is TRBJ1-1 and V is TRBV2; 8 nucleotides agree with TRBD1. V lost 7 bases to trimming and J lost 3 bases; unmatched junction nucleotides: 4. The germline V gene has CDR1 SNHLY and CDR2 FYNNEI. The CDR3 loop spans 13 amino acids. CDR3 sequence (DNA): TGTGCCAGCAACGGACAGGGATACACTGAAGCTTTCTTT. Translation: CASNGQGYTEAFF.

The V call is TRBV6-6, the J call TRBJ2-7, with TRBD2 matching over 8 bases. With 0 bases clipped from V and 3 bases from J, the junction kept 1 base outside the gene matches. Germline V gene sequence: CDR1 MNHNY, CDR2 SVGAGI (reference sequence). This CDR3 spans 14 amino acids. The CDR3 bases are TGTGCCAGCAGTTACTCGGGACTAGACTACGAGCAGTACTTC. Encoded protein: CASSYSGLDYEQYF.

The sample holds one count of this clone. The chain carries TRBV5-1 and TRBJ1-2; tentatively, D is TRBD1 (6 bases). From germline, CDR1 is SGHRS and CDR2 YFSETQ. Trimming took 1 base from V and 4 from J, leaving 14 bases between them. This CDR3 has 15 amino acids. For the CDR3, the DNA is TGCGCCAGCAGCTTGAACGGTCAGGGGTTCTATGGCTACACCTTC. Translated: CASSLNGQGFYGYTF.

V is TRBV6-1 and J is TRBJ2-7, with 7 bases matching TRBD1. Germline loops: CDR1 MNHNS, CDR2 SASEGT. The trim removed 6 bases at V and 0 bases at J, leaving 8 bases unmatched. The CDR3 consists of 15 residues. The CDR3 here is CASRETGQVSYEQYF. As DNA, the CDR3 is TGTGCCAGCAGAGAGACAGGGCAAGTCTCCTACGAGCAGTACTTC.

DNA of the CDR3: TGTGCCAGCAGTTTATCACAGGGTAACTATGGCTACACCTTC. It is translated as CASSLSQGNYGYTF. This rearrangement joins TRBV27 to TRBJ1-2, with a tentative D call TRBD1 (6 bases). The CDR3 runs 14 residues. Trimming took 0 bases from V and 1 from J, leaving 6 bases between them. Germline CDR1 is MNHEY and CDR2 is SMNVEV (reference sequence).

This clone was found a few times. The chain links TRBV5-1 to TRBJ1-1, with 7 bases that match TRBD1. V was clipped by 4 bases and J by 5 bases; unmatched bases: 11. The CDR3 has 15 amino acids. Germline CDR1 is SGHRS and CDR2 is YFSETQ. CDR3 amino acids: CASSRLGGGRTEAFF. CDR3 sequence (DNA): TGCGCCAGCAGCCGCTTAGGGGGCGGAAGGACTGAAGCTTTCTTT.

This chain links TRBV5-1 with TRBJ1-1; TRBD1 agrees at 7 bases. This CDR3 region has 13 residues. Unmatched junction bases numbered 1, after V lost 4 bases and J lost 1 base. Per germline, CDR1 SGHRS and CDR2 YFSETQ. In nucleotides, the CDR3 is TGCGCCAGCAGCCGACAGGGGAACACTGAAGCTTTCTTT. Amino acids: CASSRQGNTEAFF.

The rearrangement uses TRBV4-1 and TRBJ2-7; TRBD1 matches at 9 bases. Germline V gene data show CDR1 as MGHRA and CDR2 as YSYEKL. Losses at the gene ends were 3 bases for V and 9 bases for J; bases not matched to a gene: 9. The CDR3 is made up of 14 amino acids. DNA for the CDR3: TGCGCCAGCAGCCAGCCGGGACAGGGTAACCGGCAGTACTTC. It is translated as CASSQPGQGNRQYF.

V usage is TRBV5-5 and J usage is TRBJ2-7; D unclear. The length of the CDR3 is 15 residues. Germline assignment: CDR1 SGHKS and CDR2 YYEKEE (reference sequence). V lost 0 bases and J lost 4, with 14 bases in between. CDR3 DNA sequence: TGTGCCAGCAGCTTGGAGTTACACAGCCTTTACGAGCAGTACTTC. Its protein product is CASSLELHSLYEQYF.

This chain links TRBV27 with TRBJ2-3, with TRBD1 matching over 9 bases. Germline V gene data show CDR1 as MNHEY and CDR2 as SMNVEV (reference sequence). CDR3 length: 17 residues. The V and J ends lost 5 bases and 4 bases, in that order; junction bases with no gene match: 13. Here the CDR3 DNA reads TGTGCCAGCAGTGATCAGACAGGGGGTAGAGGGTCAGATACGCAGTATTTT. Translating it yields CASSDQTGGRGSDTQYF.

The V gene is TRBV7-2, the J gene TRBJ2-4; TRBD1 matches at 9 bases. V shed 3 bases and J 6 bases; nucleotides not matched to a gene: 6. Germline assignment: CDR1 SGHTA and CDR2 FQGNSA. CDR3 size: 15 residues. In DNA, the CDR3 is TGTGCCAGCAGCTTGGACAGGGGAAGGAGAAACATTCAGTACTTC. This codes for CASSLDRGRRNIQYF. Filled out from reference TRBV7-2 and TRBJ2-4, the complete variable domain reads GAGVSQSPSNKVTEKGKDVELRCDPISGHTALYWYRQSLGQGLEFLIYFQGNSAPDKSGLPSDRFSAERTGGSVSTLTIQRTQQEDSAVYLCASSLDRGRRNIQYFGAGTRLSVL.

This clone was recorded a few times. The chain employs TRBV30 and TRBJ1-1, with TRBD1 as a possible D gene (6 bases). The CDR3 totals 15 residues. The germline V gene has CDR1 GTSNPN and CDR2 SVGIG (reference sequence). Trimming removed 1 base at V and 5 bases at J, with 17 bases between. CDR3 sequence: CAWSALQGSGTEAFF. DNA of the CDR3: TGTGCCTGGAGTGCCCTACAGGGAAGTGGTACTGAAGCTTTCTTT.